This TCR beta chain was recorded in a study of shared T cell receptors in the human thymus. Trimming removed 5 bases from V and 7 bases from J; junction bases left unmatched: 4. CDR3 length equals 13 residues. CDR1 and CDR2 (germline): SGHNT, YENEEA. Generated by immunoSEQ multiplex PCR, the TCRdb table keeps only in-frame clones and is missing some. The table includes about 610,000 clones, 70% to 90% detected once. These data are also associated with another study on human thymus T cells.

The sample comprised thymocytes. The receptor was derived from a boy under two years old with a congenital heart defect. The chain recombines TRBV11-3 with TRBJ2-1, with TRBD1 matching over 8 bases. CDR3 protein: CASSTRTGNEQFF. Here the CDR3 DNA reads TGTGCCAGCAGCACCAGGACAGGGAATGAGCAGTTCTTC.